This T cell receptor beta chain appears in the sequencing data of a study of CD8 T cells in ankylosing spondylitis. Study findings and constraints: Relatively rare in peripheral blood, disease-linked clones were also CD8+. The authors reported significant enrichment of disease-linked clones in matched ankylosing spondylitis synovial fluid. Typical of ankylosing spondylitis blood, it appeared, was a TCR beta motif of under 10 highly homologous variants.

Generation of TCR beta libraries employed quantitative 5'-RACE incorporating molecular barcodes. TCRdb reprocessed the 5' RACE reads with MiXCR, giving one entry per CDR3 protein. The sample yields more than 650,000 distinct CDR3 sequences, about an eighth seen once. Germline V gene lookup returns CDR1 MNHEY and CDR2 SVGEGT. J lost 3 bases, V lost 5 bases, and 11 bases had no gene match. The CDR3 spans 16 residues. With respect to this clonotype: Its target is not known.

The TCR originated in a male donor with ankylosing spondylitis. The source material was blood, either unsorted or a sorted T cell fraction (not recorded which). The V gene is TRBV6-2 or TRBV6-3, the J gene TRBJ2-3; 7 bases match TRBD1. Here the CDR3 DNA reads TGTGCCAGCAGTCAGAGGGGACAGCTGATTACAGATACGCAGTATTTT. It codes for CASSQRGQLITDTQYF.